This is a list of T cell receptor beta chains from one sample in a study of early T cells in non-severe SARS-CoV-2 infection. From the 5' RACE reads, TCRdb called clonotypes with MiXCR, one entry per CDR3 protein. Of approximately 28,000 distinct CDR3 sequences in the sample, more than 4.5% were seen once. The sequenced sample consisted of whole blood. The receptors stem from an adult who was a healthcare worker with PCR-confirmed SARS-CoV-2 infection or an uninfected control (not recorded which). CDR3s include the opening cysteine and the closing phenylalanine or tryptophan. The D gene is left open where the match is weak. Some rows mark clone size as missing; the rest say once, few, many or name a class of expanded clone.

D gene,clone size,J gene,V gene,CDR3 protein,CDR3 DNA
TRBD1,many,TRBJ1-2,TRBV6-5,CASSYGTGSDGYTF,TGTGCCAGCAGTTACGGGACAGGCTCCGATGGCTACACCTTC
TRBD1,many,TRBJ2-7,TRBV18,CASSPRPGGFRGEQYF,TGTGCCAGCTCACCACGGCCAGGGGGCTTCAGGGGTGAGCAGTACTTC
-,-,TRBJ2-4,TRBV27,CASSSRGVQDIQYF,TGTGCCAGCAGTTCGAGGGGGGTTCAGGACATTCAGTACTTC
-,-,TRBJ2-2,TRBV12-3/TRBV12-4,CASSPGQTGELFF,TGTGCCAGCAGTCCCGGACAGACCGGGGAGCTGTTTTTT
-,many,TRBJ2-2,TRBV6-6,CASRSQVAGELFF,TGTGCCAGCAGATCTCAGGTGGCCGGGGAGCTGTTTTTT
-,-,TRBJ1-4,TRBV13,CASSPPGAPGEKLFF,TGTGCCAGCAGCCCCCCGGGGGCGCCGGGGGAAAAACTGTTTTTT
-,few,TRBJ2-1,TRBV14,CASSRTVSYNEQFF,TGTGCCAGCAGCCGGACGGTCTCCTACAATGAGCAGTTCTTC
-,many,TRBJ1-2,TRBV6-2/TRBV6-3,CASSGSREFYGYTF,TGTGCCAGCAGTGGGAGTCGCGAATTCTATGGCTACACCTTC
-,many,TRBJ1-2,TRBV25-1,CASSDRASGYTF,TGTGCCAGCAGTGACAGGGCTAGTGGCTACACCTTC
TRBD1,-,TRBJ2-7,TRBV11-2,CASSLGGTGVYEQYF,TGTGCCAGCAGCTTAGGCGGGACAGGGGTCTACGAGCAGTACTTC
-,-,TRBJ2-7,TRBV20-1,CSAPTGYEQYF,TGCAGTGCCCCGACGGGGTACGAGCAGTACTTC
-,many,TRBJ2-2,TRBV5-1,CASAQQGSTGELFF,TGCGCCAGCGCCCAACAGGGAAGCACCGGGGAGCTGTTTTTT
TRBD2,many,TRBJ2-1,TRBV6-2/TRBV6-3,CASTSSGGNYNEQFF,TGTGCCAGCACCTCTAGCGGGGGGAACTACAATGAGCAGTTCTTC
-,few,TRBJ2-7,TRBV20-1,CSASGLEWVEEQYF,TGCAGTGCTTCAGGGCTGGAGTGGGTGGAAGAGCAGTACTTC
-,many,TRBJ2-5,TRBV18,CASSSKEPPRSF,TGTGCCAGCTCATCAAAGGAGCCCCCAAGGAGCTTC
-,many,TRBJ1-6,TRBV7-9,CASSLPSYNSPLHF,TGTGCCAGCAGCCTCCCCTCCTATAATTCACCCCTCCACTTT
-,-,TRBJ2-5,TRBV6-5,CASSYGSIGTQYF,TGTGCCAGCAGTTACGGCTCGATAGGGACCCAGTACTTC
-,-,TRBJ1-1,TRBV7-2,CASSGWRTEAFF,TGTGCCAGCAGTGGGTGGCGGACTGAAGCTTTCTTT
-,many,TRBJ1-2,TRBV4-1,CASSPGPGYAYTF,TGCGCCAGCAGCCCCGGGCCAGGTTATGCCTACACCTTC
TRBD2,many,TRBJ2-3,TRBV6-4,CASSEEESGGADTQYF,TGTGCCAGCAGTGAAGAGGAAAGCGGGGGGGCAGATACGCAGTATTTT
TRBD2,many,TRBJ2-1,TRBV11-2,CASSLLRSGGNYNEQFF,TGTGCCAGCAGCTTACTTCGCAGCGGGGGGAACTACAATGAGCAGTTCTTC
TRBD2,many,TRBJ2-3,TRBV12-3/TRBV12-4,CASSPGLAGTDTQYF,TGTGCCAGCAGTCCAGGACTAGCGGGGACAGATACGCAGTATTTT
-,many,TRBJ2-3,TRBV20-1,CSAPLGTDTQYF,TGCAGTGCTCCCCTTGGCACAGATACGCAGTATTTT
-,-,TRBJ1-5,TRBV19,CASSIDFGPNQPQHF,TGTGCCAGTAGTATAGATTTCGGCCCCAATCAGCCCCAGCATTTT
-,many,TRBJ2-7,TRBV7-9,CASSFSGDGTYEQYF,TGTGCCAGCAGCTTCTCAGGGGACGGCACCTACGAGCAGTACTTC
-,many,TRBJ1-1,TRBV7-6,CASSLVGKAAGGNTEAFF,TGTGCCAGCAGCTTAGTGGGGAAAGCCGCCGGAGGGAACACTGAAGCTTTCTTT
TRBD1,few,TRBJ2-7,TRBV19,CASSIGTGLYEQYF,TGTGCCAGTAGTATCGGGACAGGGCTCTACGAGCAGTACTTC
-,medium-sized,TRBJ1-4,TRBV5-4,CASSLGQSNEKLFF,TGTGCCAGCAGCTTGGGCCAGAGTAATGAAAAACTGTTTTTT
TRBD1,many,TRBJ1-5,TRBV7-2,CASSRTGGGQPQHF,TGTGCCAGCAGCCGGACAGGGGGAGGGCAGCCCCAGCATTTT
-,many,TRBJ1-1,TRBV5-1,CASTSTPAVNTEAFF,TGCGCCAGCACCTCCACCCCCGCGGTGAACACTGAAGCTTTCTTT
TRBD1,few,TRBJ1-1,TRBV6-5,CASSFSGQGITEAFF,TGTGCCAGCAGTTTCTCCGGACAGGGGATCACTGAAGCTTTCTTT
-,few,TRBJ1-6,TRBV5-1,CASSPRFDGFNSPLHF,TGCGCCAGCAGCCCGAGATTCGACGGGTTCAATTCACCCCTCCACTTT
-,many,TRBJ2-7,TRBV9,CASSVGWGRTYEQYF,TGTGCCAGCAGCGTAGGATGGGGACGGACCTACGAGCAGTACTTC
TRBD1,-,TRBJ2-7,TRBV7-2,CASSHSDRASYEQYF,TGTGCCAGCAGCCACTCGGACAGGGCTTCCTACGAGCAGTACTTC
-,-,TRBJ2-7,TRBV5-1,CASSLTGPYEQYF,TGCGCCAGCAGCTTAACGGGACCTTACGAGCAGTACTTC
-,many,TRBJ1-6,TRBV7-2,CASSLDRVSPLHF,TGTGCCAGCAGCTTAGACAGGGTTTCACCCCTCCACTTT
-,many,TRBJ1-5,TRBV20-1,CSALQGLQPQHF,TGCAGTGCTCTCCAGGGGCTACAGCCCCAGCATTTT
-,few,TRBJ2-1,TRBV7-2,CASRRGSDNEQFF,TGTGCCAGCCGCCGGGGATCCGACAATGAGCAGTTCTTC
-,many,TRBJ2-5,TRBV5-1,CASSRAGEETQYF,TGCGCCAGCTCGAGGGCAGGGGAAGAGACCCAGTACTTC
TRBD1,few,TRBJ1-1,TRBV3-1,CASSPGQGYTEAFF,TGTGCCAGCAGCCCGGGACAGGGGTACACTGAAGCTTTCTTT
-,many,TRBJ1-1,TRBV12-3/TRBV12-4,CASSLSYIHTEAFF,TGTGCCAGCAGTTTAAGTTACATTCACACTGAAGCTTTCTTT